This T cell receptor (beta chain) was retrieved from a study of early T cells in non-severe SARS-CoV-2 infection. Trimming took off 6 bases at V and 1 base at J, with 12 bases between the two ends. Germline V gives CDR1 SGHTA, CDR2 FQGNSA. CDR3 length equals 15 residues. TCRdb passed the 5' RACE reads through MiXCR, listing each CDR3 protein once. Among tens of thousands of distinct CDR3 sequences listed, approximately 15% were seen once. The sample holds a few counts of this clonotype. This sequence originates from an adult who was a healthcare worker with PCR-confirmed SARS-CoV-2 infection or an uninfected control (not recorded which). This specimen was whole blood, taken at baseline. This chain joins TRBV7-2 and TRBJ2-2; a possible D gene is TRBD2 (6 bases). The CDR3 region has the DNA TGTGCCAGCAGTAGAGGGAGGTGGAACACCGGGGAGCTGTTTTTT. Its protein product is CASSRGRWNTGELFF. The full variable domain, its missing parts supplied by reference TRBV7-2 and TRBJ2-2, is GAGVSQSPSNKVTEKGKDVELRCDPISGHTALYWYRQSLGQGLEFLIYFQGNSAPDKSGLPSDRFSAERTGGSVSTLTIQRTQQEDSAVYLCASSRGRWNTGELFFGEGSRLTVL.